Given below is one T cell receptor beta chain in context. The antigen this receptor binds is unknown. The junction departs from germline at one end; a sequencing error may be responsible. The sample originates from a study of tumor and adjacent non-tumor tissue in lung cancer (dated by TCRdb to the late 2010s). For context, the study as a whole: Patients with adenocarcinoma (roughly 12), squamous cell carcinoma (2) and small cell lung cancer (1) were included in the cohort. Among the 15 or so patients, ages ranged from roughly 31 to 76 years, around ten were men and 5 were women, and disease was TNM stage I to III. A total of some 130,000,000 productive TCRbeta reads were generated by sequencing, corresponding to an average of approximately 4 million reads per sample. TCRbeta CDR3 sequencing was performed on thirty paired specimens, with one tumor sample and one normal lung sample collected per patient. The study compared bulk TCRbeta repertoires from lung tumor tissue and matched distant non-tumor lung tissue of around 14 lung cancer patients.

What the study reported, not specific to this receptor: The top 100 clones made up a significantly larger cumulative share of the repertoire in normal lung than in tumor tissue. Significantly higher TCR diversity was found in younger patients, and higher tumor TCR diversity was associated with shorter overall and disease-free survival. The cohort had only around 14 patients, and the authors noted that larger samples and more detailed clinical data are needed. Tumor tissue showed significantly greater TCR diversity (inverse Simpson) than normal lung tissue (about 410 vs 180, P = 0.0075, Mann-Whitney U test). Neither the sequencing platform nor unique molecular identifiers are mentioned in the methods. Because peripheral blood was not sequenced, blood TCRbeta repertoires in the lung cancer patients of the study were not examined.

RNA was isolated from bulk unsorted tissue, and RNA quality was assessed with a NanoDrop ND-1000 and an Agilent 2100. The donors were newly diagnosed lung cancer patients admitted for thoracic surgery in China from August to November 2014 who had not received prior chemotherapy. The study excluded patients who had received radiotherapy or chemotherapy before or who had another cancer at the same time. Surgical tissue pieces of about 1-2 cm3 were preserved in RNAlater solution and stored at -80 °C until use. Library prep was done by multiplex PCR. The listed sequencing device is Illumina HiSeq 2500. TCRbeta libraries were constructed through three rounds of nested PCR with primers (Table S4) according to protocols modified from ARM-PCR. Before sequencing, PCR products of 200-500 bp were excised from the gel and purified with the QIAquick gel extraction kit. In the paper's pipeline: Trimmomatic was used to clean the reads, FLASH merged the cleaned reads into complete CDR3 sequences, and MiTCR assigned the sequences to V(D)J germline segments. Clonal diversity was computed as the inverse Simpson's index with VDJtools. Productive reads were defined as in-frame sequences without a premature stop codon. Through fastp at Q25 and MiXCR, TCRdb rebuilt clones from the public reads, retaining in-frame beta chains. A single entry per CDR3 protein holds the most common genes and DNA from its merged rows. The V and J calls here are based on TCRdb, not the publication. This sample has 90,000 to 130,000 distinct CDR3 sequences in its table, and about 87% of those were observed once. The ten largest clones take up 22% of the sample.

Measured from the cysteine to the phenylalanine, the CDR3 is 15 residues long. Of the read, only the CDR3 DNA is kept; its 45 bases are in frame from base 1. In the germline V gene, CDR1 corresponds to SGHDT and CDR2 to YYEEEE. In this chain, TRBV5-6 is recombined with TRBJ2-1; the D segment may tentatively be TRBD1 or TRBD2, each giving 5 matched bases. The sample consisted of lung tumor tissue. This clonotype originated in a man in his 70s with non-small cell lung cancer. The DNA sequence is TGTGTCAGCAGCCCGTGGTGGGGGAACTACAATGAGCAGTTCTTC. This sequence encodes CVSSPWWGNYNEQFF.